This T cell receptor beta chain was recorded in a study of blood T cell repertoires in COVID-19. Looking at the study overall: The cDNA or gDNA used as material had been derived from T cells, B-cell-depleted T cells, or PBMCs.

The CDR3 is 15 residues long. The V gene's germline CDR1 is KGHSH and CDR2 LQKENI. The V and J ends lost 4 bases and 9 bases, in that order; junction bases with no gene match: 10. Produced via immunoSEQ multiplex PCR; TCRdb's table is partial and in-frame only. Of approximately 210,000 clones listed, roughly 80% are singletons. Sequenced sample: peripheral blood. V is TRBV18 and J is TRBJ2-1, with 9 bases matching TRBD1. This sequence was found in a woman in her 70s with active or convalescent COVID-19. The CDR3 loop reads CASSLRQGVGGEQFF. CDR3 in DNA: TGTGCCAGCTCACTCAGACAGGGGGTAGGAGGTGAGCAGTTCTTC.